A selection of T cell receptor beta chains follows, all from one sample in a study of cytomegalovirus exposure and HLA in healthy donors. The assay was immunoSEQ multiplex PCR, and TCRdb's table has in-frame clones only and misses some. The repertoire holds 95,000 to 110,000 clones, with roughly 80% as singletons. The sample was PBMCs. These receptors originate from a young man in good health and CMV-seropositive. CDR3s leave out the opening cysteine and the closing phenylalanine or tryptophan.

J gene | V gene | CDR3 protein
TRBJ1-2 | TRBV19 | ASSMAGRGGQDT
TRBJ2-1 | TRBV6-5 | ASRSTSGVDEQF
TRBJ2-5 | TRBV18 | ASSLQARETQY
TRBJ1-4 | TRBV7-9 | ASSFRGLAGRDEKLF
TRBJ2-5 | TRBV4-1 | ASSQGFGQTQETQY
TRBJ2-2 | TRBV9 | ASSLRDRGPGELF
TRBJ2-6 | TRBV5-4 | ASSLPGSGANGLT
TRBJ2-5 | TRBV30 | AWSGLAVSQETQY
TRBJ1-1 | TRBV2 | ASSERAEAF
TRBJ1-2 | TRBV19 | ASSIRLLQGQVYGYT
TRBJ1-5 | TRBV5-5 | ASSLWTGGGQPQH
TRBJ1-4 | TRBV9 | ASRREQGENEKLF
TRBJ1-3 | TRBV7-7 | ASSPLVGLSSGNTIY
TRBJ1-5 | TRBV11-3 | ASSFSLDQPQH
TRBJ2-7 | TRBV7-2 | ASSFVAGSEQY
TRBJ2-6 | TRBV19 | ASDDSGANGLT
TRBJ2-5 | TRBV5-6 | ASSLYPQRGGRETQY
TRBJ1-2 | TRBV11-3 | ASSPPSGEGYGYT
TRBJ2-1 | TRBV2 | ASSLQGIHEQF
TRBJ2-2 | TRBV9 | ASSVDTAAPNTGELF
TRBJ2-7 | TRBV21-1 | ASSKRQGWNEQY
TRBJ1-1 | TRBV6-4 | ASSATGNTEAF
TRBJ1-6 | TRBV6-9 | ASSYPPCIIPGSNSPLH
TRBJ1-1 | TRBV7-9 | ASSPWTGGNTEAF
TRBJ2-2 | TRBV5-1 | ASSLTQGRAGELF
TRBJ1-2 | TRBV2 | ASSEAPVYGYT
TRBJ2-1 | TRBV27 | ASRDRGHNEQF
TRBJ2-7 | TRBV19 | ASSILAGSSEAYEQY
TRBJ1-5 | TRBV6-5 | ASRPRGGSNQPQH
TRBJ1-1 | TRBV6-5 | ASSDRGLTEAF
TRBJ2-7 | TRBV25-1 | ASSDTGTYEQY
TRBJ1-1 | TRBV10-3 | ATSLDRGNTEAF
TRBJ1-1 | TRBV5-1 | ASSSPGLKSTNEAF
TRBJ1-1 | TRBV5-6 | ASSGTAKTEAF
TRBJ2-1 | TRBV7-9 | ASSLQGTGLDEQF